Shown below are 10 T cell receptor beta chains from a single sample sequenced in a study of glioma-infiltrating T cells (dated by TCRdb to the mid-2010s). TCRdb lists the instrument as Illumina MiSeq. TCR alpha and beta CDR3 regions were amplified with the iRepertoire nested amplicon-rescue multiplex PCR (arm-PCR) platform from RNA. TCRdb ran its own pipeline on the public reads, namely fastp trimming at Q25 and MiXCR clone calling, and kept in-frame beta chains. Rows with one shared CDR3 protein collapse into an entry with the most common genes and DNA. This sample holds more than 300,000 distinct CDR3 sequences; 41% were observed only once. Around 12% of the sample belongs to the ten largest clones. The sample was glioma tissue, nonneoplastic brain tissue, or PBMCs (not recorded which). The origin of the receptors is a human donor with low-grade glioma or glioblastoma, undergoing nonglioma brain surgery, or in good health (not recorded which).

Concerning this clonotype: At one end, the junction sequence differs from germline, possibly due to a read error. The V gene is TRBV11-3, the J gene TRBJ2-3; D might be TRBD1 or TRBD2, each matching 7 bases. Germline lookup yields CDR1 SGHNT and CDR2 YENEEA. The CDR3 loop spans 16 amino acids. CDR3 bases: TGTGCCAGCAGCCCGGACCAGGGGGGGGTGACAGATATGCAGTATTTT. Protein product: CASSPDQGGVTDMQYF.

DNA for the CDR3: TGTGCCACCAGTGATTCGGGAGGGCCTGGGGAGACCCAGTACTTC. This encodes CATSDSGGPGETQYF. The chain uses TRBV24-1 and TRBJ2-5; 8 bases map to TRBD2. The V and J ends lost 2 bases and 5 bases, in that order; junction bases with no gene match: 6. Germline CDR1 is KGHDR and CDR2 is SFDVKD. CDR3 size: 15 residues.

V is TRBV4-1 and J is TRBJ2-7; D gene ambiguous. Germline CDR1 MGHRA, CDR2 YSYEKL. Trimming pared 0 bases from V and 6 bases from J, leaving 9 bases between. This CDR3 comprises 13 residues. CDR3 bases: TGCGCCAGCAGCCAAGAAAACCTCGGCGAGCAGTACTTC. This codes for CASSQENLGEQYF.

A few counts support this clonotype. This chain connects TRBV4-3 to TRBJ2-3, with 7 positions matching TRBD2. Germline lookup yields CDR1 LGHNA and CDR2 YSLEER. V trimming: 5 bases; J trimming: 2 bases; junction bases outside the gene matches: 7. This CDR3 is 15 amino acids long. The CDR3 DNA sequence: TGCGCCAGCAGCTACGGAGCGGGATTCACAGATACGCAGTATTTT. It specifies CASSYGAGFTDTQYF.

The chain joins TRBV28 to TRBJ2-7; D remains ambiguous. The CDR3 length is 12 residues. V was clipped by 6 bases and J by 4 bases, with 10 bases between them. Germline lookup yields CDR1 MDHEN and CDR2 SYDVKM. The CDR3 here is CASSRGRYEQYF. The DNA of the CDR3 is TGTGCCAGCAGCCGCGGCCGGTACGAGCAGTACTTC. Full variable domain (outside the CDR3, taken from reference TRBV28 and TRBJ2-7): DVKVTQSSRYLVKRTGEKVFLECVQDMDHENMFWYRQDPGLGLRLIYFSYDVKMKEKGDIPEGYSVSREKKERFSLILESASTNQTSMYLCASSRGRYEQYFGPGTRLTVT.

This clonotype occurred a few times. The chain joins TRBV20-1 to TRBJ2-1; 8 positions agree with TRBD2. Germline values: CDR1 DFQATT, CDR2 SNEGSKA (reference sequence). V lost 1 base, J lost 8 bases, and 4 bases stayed unmatched. The CDR3 totals 13 residues. The CDR3 reads CSARGLAIDEQFF. CDR3 DNA: TGCAGTGCTAGAGGACTAGCGATCGATGAGCAGTTCTTC.

The genes are TRBV7-9 and TRBJ2-7; TRBD1 is a possible D gene (6 bases). Germline V lookup: CDR1 SEHNR, CDR2 FQNEAQ (reference sequence). This CDR3 has 12 amino acids. With 4 bases removed from V and 7 bases from J, the gap between germline ends came to 11 bases. Here the CDR3 reads CASSYTQGEQYF. The CDR3 DNA sequence: TGTGCCAGCAGCTATACACAGGGAGAGCAGTACTTC.

The table lists this clonotype with a few counts. The genes are TRBV6-1 and TRBJ1-2, with 10 bases identical to TRBD1. The length of the CDR3 is 13 residues. V was clipped by 6 bases and J by 7 bases; unmatched bases: 5. Germline V gene sequence: CDR1 MNHNS, CDR2 SASEGT. The CDR3 nucleotides are TGTGCCAGCAGACGACAGGGGGCCTCTGGCTACACCTTC. Translating gives CASRRQGASGYTF.

The rearrangement links TRBV7-3 to TRBJ2-2, with TRBD2 matching 7 bases. J was trimmed by 0 bases and V by 2 bases; bases with no gene match: 0. The CDR3 is 15 residues long. Germline V CDR1 and CDR2: SGHTA, FQGTGA. In nucleotides, the CDR3 is TGTGCCAGCAGCTTACTAGCGGCGAACACCGGGGAGCTGTTTTTT. The encoded protein is CASSLLAANTGELFF.

The chain couples TRBV28 to TRBJ2-7, with TRBD2 identical over 7 bases. Germline-derived CDR1 and CDR2 are MDHEN and SYDVKM. The CDR3 sequence is 15 residues long. The V and J ends lost 1 base and 7 bases, in that order; junction bases with no gene match: 10. CDR3 bases: TGTGCCAGCAGTTTATTTTCTAGCGGTACTGAGGAGCAGTACTTC. This sequence encodes CASSLFSSGTEEQYF.